The present TCR beta chain was sequenced within a study of long-term antiretroviral therapy in people with HIV. V dropped 0 bases and J dropped 2 bases, with 12 bases sitting between them. Germline V gives CDR1 SGDLS, CDR2 YYNGEE. The CDR3 consists of 15 residues. The authors ran the immunoSEQ assay, v3.0, at survey level. TCRdb's table, derived via immunoSEQ multiplex PCR, lists solely in-frame clones and lacks some. The table includes 30,000 to 40,000 clones, roughly 85% detected once. The sequence was obtained from a man younger than 35 with HIV. The material sequenced was unsorted PBMCs, taken 1.1 years after starting antiretroviral therapy. V is TRBV9 and J is TRBJ2-7; D remains unclear. In DNA form, the CDR3 reads TGTGCCAGCAGCGTAGAGGGCTCCTCAGCCTACGAGCAGTACTTC. The encoded protein is CASSVEGSSAYEQYF. Filled out from reference TRBV9 and TRBJ2-7, the complete variable domain reads DSGVTQTPKHLITATGQRVTLRCSPRSGDLSVYWYQQSLDQGLQFLIQYYNGEERAKGNILERFSAQQFPDLHSELNLSSLELGDSALYFCASSVEGSSAYEQYFGPGTRLTVT.